This is a list of T cell receptor beta chains from one sample in a study of blood T cell repertoires in COVID-19. The method was immunoSEQ multiplex PCR; TCRdb's version includes in-frame clones alone and lacks a portion of them. The sample has 250,000 to 300,000 clones; roughly 85% are singletons. The sequenced sample consisted of peripheral blood. The receptor set was obtained from a middle-aged man with active or convalescent COVID-19. Each CDR3 is given with its conserved first and last residue. Fields, in order: V gene, clone size, J gene, D gene, CDR3 protein, CDR3 DNA. A D gene is named only where the DNA matches it firmly. A row's size may be missing; if present it is once, few, many or a size class.

V: TRBV27; size: -; J: TRBJ2-3; D: TRBD2; CDR3: CASSLKTGEGPDTQYF; DNA: TGTGCCAGCAGTCTAAAGACGGGGGAGGGCCCAGATACGCAGTATTTT
V: TRBV19; size: many; J: TRBJ2-1; D: -; CDR3: CASSTRSTRRAANEQFF; DNA: TGTGCCAGTAGTACGCGTTCCACAAGGAGGGCCGCCAATGAGCAGTTCTTC
V: TRBV28; size: few; J: TRBJ1-6; D: -; CDR3: CASSLSESPLHF; DNA: TGTGCCAGCAGTTTATCAGAATCACCCCTCCACTTT
V: TRBV7-3; size: -; J: TRBJ1-1; D: -; CDR3: CASSLSGPLNTEAFF; DNA: TGTGCCAGCAGCTTATCTGGCCCTTTGAACACTGAAGCTTTCTTT
V: TRBV11-2; size: few; J: TRBJ1-1; D: -; CDR3: CASSLVGAAEAFF; DNA: TGTGCCAGCAGCTTAGTAGGGGCAGCTGAAGCTTTCTTT
V: TRBV5-1; size: few; J: TRBJ2-2; D: -; CDR3: CASSFGDTNTGELFF; DNA: TGCGCCAGCAGCTTCGGGGACACAAACACCGGGGAGCTGTTTTTT
V: TRBV24-1; size: -; J: TRBJ1-5; D: TRBD1; CDR3: CATRVRDRGLEQPQHF; DNA: TGTGCCACCAGGGTCCGGGACAGGGGGCTGGAGCAGCCCCAGCATTTT
V: TRBV5-1; size: -; J: TRBJ2-7; D: TRBD1; CDR3: CASSNGQGYEQYF; DNA: TGCGCCAGCAGCAACGGACAGGGCTACGAGCAGTACTTC
V: TRBV5-1; size: -; J: TRBJ2-7; D: -; CDR3: CASSLGSAQVSYEQYF; DNA: TGCGCCAGCAGCTTGGGGTCCGCCCAGGTGTCCTACGAGCAGTACTTC
V: TRBV4-3; size: once; J: TRBJ2-5; D: -; CDR3: CASSQEGLTQETQYF; DNA: TGCGCCAGCAGCCAAGAGGGACTCACTCAAGAGACCCAGTACTTC
V: TRBV2; size: -; J: TRBJ1-5; D: -; CDR3: CASTAEYNQPQHF; DNA: TGTGCCAGCACAGCGGAATACAATCAGCCCCAGCATTTT